A selection of T cell receptor beta chains follows, all from one sample in a study of OX40 agonist ivuxolimab in advanced cancers. Method: immunoSEQ multiplex PCR; TCRdb's copy keeps in-frame clones and lacks some. The top ten hold roughly 29% of the sample, which has under 25,000 clones, roughly 78% seen once. This sample comprised CD4+ or CD8+ T cells sorted from blood, obtained in a trial of the OX40 agonist ivuxolimab. Source of these receptors: an adult with an advanced solid tumor such as melanoma, head and neck, liver or kidney cancer. The CDR3 runs from the conserved cysteine through the conserved F or W. The D gene is left open where the match is weak. Size tells how often a clone was seen (once, few, many) or the class of an expanded clone, and some rows leave it out.

CDR3aa	CDR3nt	v_gene	abundance	j_gene	d_gene
CASTTMLGRGFSTDTQYF	TGTGCCAGCACCACCATGTTAGGCCGGGGGTTCAGCACAGATACGCAGTATTTT	TRBV27	.	TRBJ2-3	.
CASSTIVYQQSRANVLTF	TGTGCCAGCAGCACCATAGTATACCAACAAAGTCGGGCCAACGTCCTGACTTTC	TRBV7-9	.	TRBJ2-6	.
CASSLGGQGVFTGELFF	TGTGCCAGCAGCTTAGGGGGACAGGGGGTATTCACCGGGGAGCTGTTTTTT	TRBV11-2	once	TRBJ2-2	TRBD1
CASSQDGEASYEQYF	TGCGCCAGCAGCCAAGACGGGGAGGCCTCCTACGAGCAGTACTTC	TRBV4-3	.	TRBJ2-7	.
CASNPNPTGSYGYTF	TGTGCCAGCAACCCTAACCCTACAGGGTCCTATGGCTACACCTTC	TRBV6-5	.	TRBJ1-2	.
CASSPLGSGVSYEQYF	TGTGCCAGCAGCCCCCTAGGGAGCGGGGTCTCCTACGAGCAGTACTTC	TRBV5-6	.	TRBJ2-7	TRBD2
CASTPGTGGIYGYTF	TGTGCCAGCACCCCAGGGACAGGGGGCATCTATGGCTACACCTTC	TRBV27	.	TRBJ1-2	TRBD1
CASSSLRDWGSGNTIYF	TGTGCCAGCAGCTCGCTAAGGGATTGGGGATCTGGAAACACCATATATTTT	TRBV11-3	once	TRBJ1-3	.
CASSWGDSYNEQFF	TGTGCCAGCAGTTGGGGCGACAGCTACAATGAGCAGTTCTTC	TRBV27	few	TRBJ2-1	.
CASSVSLAGLGNEQFF	TGTGCCAGCAGCGTCTCACTAGCGGGGTTGGGGAATGAGCAGTTCTTC	TRBV7-9	once	TRBJ2-1	TRBD2
CASSQPIGGEQFF	TGCGCCAGCAGCCAACCAATAGGGGGTGAGCAGTTCTTC	TRBV4-3	.	TRBJ2-1	.
CASSVTTLGGSNYGYTF	TGTGCCAGCAGCGTAACGACTCTGGGGGGATCGAACTATGGCTACACCTTC	TRBV9	once	TRBJ1-2	.
CASSLRWNVGYTF	TGTGCCAGCAGTTTAAGGTGGAACGTTGGCTACACCTTC	TRBV28	few	TRBJ1-2	.
CATGSPRIHF	TGCGCCACCGGGTCCCCAAGAATCCACTTT	TRBV10-2	few	TRBJ1-6	.
CASSALRQATMNTEAFF	TGTGCCAGCAGTGCCCTCCGACAGGCAACAATGAACACTGAAGCTTTCTTT	TRBV2	medium-sized	TRBJ1-1	.
CASSLPSSYNEQFF	TGTGCCAGCAGCCTCCCGAGCTCCTACAATGAGCAGTTCTTC	TRBV9	.	TRBJ2-1	.
CASRHGYGYTF	TGTGCCAGCAGACACGGCTATGGCTACACCTTC	TRBV27	many	TRBJ1-2	.
CASSDGGTSTDTQYF	TGTGCCAGCAGTGACGGCGGGACTTCCACAGATACGCAGTATTTT	TRBV6-4	.	TRBJ2-3	.
CSVFLSGSLTRYEQYF	TGCAGCGTTTTCCTTAGCGGGAGTTTAACGCGCTACGAGCAGTACTTC	TRBV29-1	.	TRBJ2-7	TRBD2
CASSVAGHPNYGYTF	TGTGCCAGCAGCGTAGCCGGACACCCGAACTATGGCTACACCTTC	TRBV7-9	.	TRBJ1-2	.
CASSSWTSADYEQYF	TGTGCCAGCAGCTCTTGGACGTCGGCTGACTACGAGCAGTACTTC	TRBV5-4	once	TRBJ2-7	.
CASSGRPGQANTGELFF	TGCGCCAGCAGCGGTAGACCGGGACAGGCGAACACCGGGGAGCTGTTTTTT	TRBV10-1	.	TRBJ2-2	TRBD1
CASSILQGAKETQYF	TGTGCCAGTAGTATCCTACAGGGGGCGAAGGAGACCCAGTACTTC	TRBV19	.	TRBJ2-5	TRBD1
CATGTGSGNTIYF	TGTGCCACCGGGACAGGCTCTGGAAACACCATATATTTT	TRBV5-6	.	TRBJ1-3	TRBD1
CASSAGQGHEQYF	TGTGCCAGTAGTGCGGGACAGGGACACGAGCAGTACTTC	TRBV19	.	TRBJ2-7	TRBD1
CASSSWDARTYEQYF	TGTGCCAGCAGCTCCTGGGACGCCCGGACCTACGAGCAGTACTTC	TRBV7-8	few	TRBJ2-7	.
CASSVQTEQYF	TGTGCCAGCAGCGTCCAAACTGAGCAGTACTTC	TRBV13	.	TRBJ2-7	.
CASSPDRVEGYTF	TGTGCCAGCAGCCCCGACAGGGTGGAAGGCTACACCTTC	TRBV6-6	.	TRBJ1-2	TRBD1
CASSSRTGSTYEQYF	TGTGCCAGCAGTTCAAGGACAGGGAGTACCTACGAGCAGTACTTC	TRBV13	.	TRBJ2-7	TRBD1
CASSVSRGQVFHEQFF	TGTGCCAGCAGCGTTTCTAGAGGACAGGTTTTTCATGAGCAGTTCTTC	TRBV9	.	TRBJ2-1	TRBD1
CASSVDDRGGSEKLFF	TGTGCCAGCAGCGTAGACGACAGGGGAGGAAGCGAAAAACTGTTTTTT	TRBV9	once	TRBJ1-4	TRBD1
CASSLAGTGFANTGELFF	TGCGCCAGCAGCCTGGCCGGGACAGGGTTCGCGAACACCGGGGAGCTGTTTTTT	TRBV5-1	.	TRBJ2-2	TRBD1
CSVVGTGETDTQYF	TGCAGCGTTGTCGGGACAGGGGAAACAGATACGCAGTATTTT	TRBV29-1	.	TRBJ2-3	TRBD1
CASSLFSGGSYEQYF	TGCGCCAGCAGCCTTTTTAGCGGGGGGTCCTACGAGCAGTACTTC	TRBV4-3	.	TRBJ2-7	TRBD2
CASSYSDPAYEQYF	TGTGCCAGCAGTTACTCCGACCCAGCCTACGAGCAGTACTTC	TRBV6-5	.	TRBJ2-7	.